The subject of this entry is one T cell receptor beta chain. The target antigen is unknown. The germline V gene encodes CDR1 SGHTA and CDR2 FQGNSA. This CDR3 is 16 amino acids long. V lost 5 bases to trimming and J lost 4 bases; unmatched junction nucleotides: 10. This sample was taken from a study of Ad26.COV2.S vaccination and SARS-CoV-2 variants. In the study overall: Recipients of Ad26.COV2.S got it intramuscularly, once or twice 56 days apart. Whole-study findings and limits: An underestimation of total T cell responses may have resulted from the TCR breadth and depth analyses. Non-spike TCR breadth was similar in vaccine and placebo recipients.

Profiled with immunoSEQ multiplex PCR; TCRdb holds only in-frame clones, not every one. The table includes 430,000 or so clones, 80% to 95% detected once. The treatment here: around 19 received Ad26.COV2.S at low or high dose, single or two shots; about five received placebo; per-sample allocation not given. Sampling happened 63 days after the first vaccine or placebo injection. V gene TRBV7-2 combines with J gene TRBJ2-3; 9 bases are shared with TRBD2. Source: peripheral blood, taken in a trial of Ad26.COV2.S vaccine versus placebo. The TCR was taken from a person aged 18-60 years who received the Ad26.COV2.S COVID-19 vaccine or a placebo. CDR3 sequence: CASSPPTSGWADTQYF. The CDR3 DNA follows: TGTGCCAGCAGCCCCCCGACTAGCGGTTGGGCAGATACGCAGTATTTT.